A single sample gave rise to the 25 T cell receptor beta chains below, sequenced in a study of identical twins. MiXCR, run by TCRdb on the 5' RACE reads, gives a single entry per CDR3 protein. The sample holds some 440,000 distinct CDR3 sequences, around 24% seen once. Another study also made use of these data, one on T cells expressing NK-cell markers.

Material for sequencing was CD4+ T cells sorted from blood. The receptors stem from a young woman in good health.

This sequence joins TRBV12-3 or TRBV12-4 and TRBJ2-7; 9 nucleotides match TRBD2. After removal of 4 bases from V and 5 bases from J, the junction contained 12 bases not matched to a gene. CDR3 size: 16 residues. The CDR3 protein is CASSSRWLAGRNEQYF. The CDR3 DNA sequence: TGTGCCAGCAGTTCCCGGTGGCTAGCGGGAAGGAACGAGCAGTACTTC.

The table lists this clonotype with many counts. CDR3 sequence (DNA): TGTGCCAGCAGCCAAGATGTTGGGCTAGCGGGGGGCCTCCCCAATCCCGGGGAGCTGTTTTTT. It is translated as CASSQDVGLAGGLPNPGELFF. The chain uses TRBV4-2 and TRBJ2-2; 11 nucleotides agree with TRBD2. Germline V CDR1 and CDR2: LGHNA, YNFKEQ. Trimming at V came to 0 bases and at J to 6 bases, leaving 18 bases not matched to a gene. This CDR3 contains 21 residues.

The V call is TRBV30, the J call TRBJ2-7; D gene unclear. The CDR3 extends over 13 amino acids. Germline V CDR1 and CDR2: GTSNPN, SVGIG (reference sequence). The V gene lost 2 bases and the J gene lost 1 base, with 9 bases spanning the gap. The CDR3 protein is CAWSRSSSYEQYF. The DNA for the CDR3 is TGTGCCTGGAGTAGGAGCAGTTCCTACGAGCAGTACTTC.

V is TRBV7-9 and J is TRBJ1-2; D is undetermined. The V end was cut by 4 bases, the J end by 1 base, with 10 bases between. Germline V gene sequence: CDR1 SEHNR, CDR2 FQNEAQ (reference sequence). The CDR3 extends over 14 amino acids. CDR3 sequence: CASSSDGVNYGYTF. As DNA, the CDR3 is TGTGCCAGCAGCTCCGACGGGGTTAACTATGGCTACACCTTC.

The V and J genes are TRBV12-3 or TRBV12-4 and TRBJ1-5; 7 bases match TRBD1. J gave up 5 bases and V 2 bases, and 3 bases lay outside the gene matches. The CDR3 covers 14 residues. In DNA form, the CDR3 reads TGTGCCAGCAGTTTAAGGGACAGCTATCAGCCCCAGCATTTT. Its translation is CASSLRDSYQPQHF.

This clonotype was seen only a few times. In nucleotides, the CDR3 is TGCGCCAGCAGCTTAACCCCGGGCCCAGCCTACAATGAGCAGTTCTTC. It is translated as CASSLTPGPAYNEQFF. V is TRBV5-1 and J is TRBJ2-1, with D unclear. This CDR3 spans 16 amino acids. Trimming pared 2 bases from V and 2 bases from J, leaving 14 bases between. Germline lookup yields CDR1 SGHRS and CDR2 YFSETQ.

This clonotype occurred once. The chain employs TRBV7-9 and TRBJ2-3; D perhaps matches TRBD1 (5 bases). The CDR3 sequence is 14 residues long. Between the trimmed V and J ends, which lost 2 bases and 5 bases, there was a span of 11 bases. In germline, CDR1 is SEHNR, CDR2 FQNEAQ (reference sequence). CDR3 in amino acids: CASSLQGAEDTQYF. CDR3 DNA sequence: TGTGCCAGCAGCTTACAAGGGGCTGAAGATACGCAGTATTTT.

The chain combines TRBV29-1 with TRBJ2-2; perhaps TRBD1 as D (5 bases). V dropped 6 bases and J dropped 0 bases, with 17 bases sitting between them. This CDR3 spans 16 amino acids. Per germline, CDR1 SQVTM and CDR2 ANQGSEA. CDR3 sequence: CSVTLQGTSNTGELFF. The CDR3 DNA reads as TGCAGCGTGACCCTCCAGGGTACATCGAACACCGGGGAGCTGTTTTTT.

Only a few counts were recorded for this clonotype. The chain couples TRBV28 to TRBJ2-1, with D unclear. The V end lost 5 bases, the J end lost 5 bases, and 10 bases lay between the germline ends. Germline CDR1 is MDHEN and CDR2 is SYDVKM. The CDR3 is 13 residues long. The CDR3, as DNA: TGTGCCAGCAGTCCTCCCAAGCACAATGAGCAGTTCTTC. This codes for CASSPPKHNEQFF.

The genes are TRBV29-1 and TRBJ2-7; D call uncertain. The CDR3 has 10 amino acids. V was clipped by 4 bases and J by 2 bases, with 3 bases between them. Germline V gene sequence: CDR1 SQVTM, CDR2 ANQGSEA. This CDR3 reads CSVGAYEQYF. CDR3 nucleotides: TGCAGCGTTGGTGCCTACGAGCAGTACTTC.

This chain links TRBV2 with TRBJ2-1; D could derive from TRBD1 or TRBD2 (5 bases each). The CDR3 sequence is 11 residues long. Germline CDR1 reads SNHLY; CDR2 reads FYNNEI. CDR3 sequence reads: CAGRGYNEQFF. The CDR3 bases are TGTGCGGGACGAGGGTACAATGAGCAGTTCTTC.

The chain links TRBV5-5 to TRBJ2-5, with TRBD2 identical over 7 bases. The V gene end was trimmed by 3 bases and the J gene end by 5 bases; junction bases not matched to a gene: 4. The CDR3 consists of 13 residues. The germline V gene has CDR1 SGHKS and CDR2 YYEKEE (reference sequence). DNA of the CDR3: TGTGCCAGCAGCTGGACTAGTTCGGAGACCCAGTACTTC. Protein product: CASSWTSSETQYF. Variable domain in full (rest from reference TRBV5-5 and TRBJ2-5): DAGVTQSPTHLIKTRGQQVTLRCSPISGHKSVSWYQQVLGQGPQFIFQYYEKEERGRGNFPDRFSARQFPNYSSELNVNALLLGDSALYLCASSWTSSETQYFGPGTRLLVL.

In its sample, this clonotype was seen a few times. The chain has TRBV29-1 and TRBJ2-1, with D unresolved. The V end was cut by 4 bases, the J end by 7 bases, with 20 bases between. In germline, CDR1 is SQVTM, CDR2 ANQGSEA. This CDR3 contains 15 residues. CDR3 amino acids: CSVARVPPRWNEQFF. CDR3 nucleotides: TGCAGCGTTGCAAGGGTCCCCCCCCGGTGGAATGAGCAGTTCTTC.

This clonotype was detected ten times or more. The CDR3 region is CASSQEPTGVNEQYF. The DNA for the CDR3 is TGTGCCAGCAGCCAAGAACCTACAGGGGTCAACGAGCAGTACTTC. V and J are TRBV4-2 and TRBJ2-7; 7 bases match TRBD1. The CDR3 runs 15 residues. J gave up 5 bases and V 0 bases, and 7 bases lay outside the gene matches. Germline CDR1 LGHNA, CDR2 YNFKEQ.

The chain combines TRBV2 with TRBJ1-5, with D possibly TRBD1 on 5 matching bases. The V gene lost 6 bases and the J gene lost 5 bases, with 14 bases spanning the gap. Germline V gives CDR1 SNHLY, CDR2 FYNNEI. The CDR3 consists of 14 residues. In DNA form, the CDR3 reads TGTGCCAGCAGCAAACAGGCTCCCGATCAGCCCCAGCATTTT. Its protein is CASSKQAPDQPQHF.

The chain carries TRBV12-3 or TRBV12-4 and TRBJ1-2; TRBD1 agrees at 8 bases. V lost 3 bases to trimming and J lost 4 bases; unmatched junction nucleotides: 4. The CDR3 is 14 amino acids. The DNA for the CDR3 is TGTGCCAGCAGTTTGACAGGGGCCTCCTATGGCTACACCTTC. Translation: CASSLTGASYGYTF.

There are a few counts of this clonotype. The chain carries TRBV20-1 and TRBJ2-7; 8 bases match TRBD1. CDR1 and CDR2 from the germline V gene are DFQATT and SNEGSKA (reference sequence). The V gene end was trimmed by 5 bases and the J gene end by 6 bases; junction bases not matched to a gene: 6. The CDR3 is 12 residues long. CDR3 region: CSADRGGREQYF. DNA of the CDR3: TGCAGTGCTGACAGGGGCGGTCGCGAGCAGTACTTC.

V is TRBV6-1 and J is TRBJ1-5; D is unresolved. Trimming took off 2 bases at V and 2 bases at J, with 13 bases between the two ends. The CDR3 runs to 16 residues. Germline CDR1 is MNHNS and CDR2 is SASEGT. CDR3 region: CASSERPGYGNQPQHF. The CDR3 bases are TGTGCCAGCAGTGAACGACCGGGGTACGGCAATCAGCCCCAGCATTTT.

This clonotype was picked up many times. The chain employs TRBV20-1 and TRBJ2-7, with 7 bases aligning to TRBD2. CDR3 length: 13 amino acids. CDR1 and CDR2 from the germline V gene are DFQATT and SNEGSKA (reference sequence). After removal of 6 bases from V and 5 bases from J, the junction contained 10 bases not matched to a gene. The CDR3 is CSASGAGAHEQYF. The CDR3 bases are TGCAGTGCCTCTGGGGCGGGAGCGCACGAGCAGTACTTC.

CDR3 DNA sequence: TGCAGTGCTAGAAAGACGATCTCAGGGGCGGTATGGACTGAAGCTTTCTTT. Its translation is CSARKTISGAVWTEAFF. The chain couples TRBV20-1 to TRBJ1-1; D possibly corresponds to TRBD1 (6 bases). The CDR3 length is 17 residues. V lost 2 bases to trimming and J lost 5 bases, with 24 bases between them. Looked up from germline, CDR1 is DFQATT and CDR2 is SNEGSKA (reference sequence).

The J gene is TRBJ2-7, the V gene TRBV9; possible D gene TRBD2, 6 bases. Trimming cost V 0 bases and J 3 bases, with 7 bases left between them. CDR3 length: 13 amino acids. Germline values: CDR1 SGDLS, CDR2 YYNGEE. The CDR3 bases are TGTGCCAGCAGCGTAGACGGGGGCTACGAGCAGTACTTC. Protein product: CASSVDGGYEQYF.

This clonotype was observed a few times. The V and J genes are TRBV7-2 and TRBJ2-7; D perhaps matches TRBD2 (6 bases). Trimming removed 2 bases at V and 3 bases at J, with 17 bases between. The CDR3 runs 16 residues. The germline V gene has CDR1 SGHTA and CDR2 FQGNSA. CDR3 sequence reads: CASSLRVEGRYYEQYF. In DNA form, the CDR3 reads TGTGCCAGCAGCTTACGTGTGGAGGGACGTTACTACGAGCAGTACTTC.

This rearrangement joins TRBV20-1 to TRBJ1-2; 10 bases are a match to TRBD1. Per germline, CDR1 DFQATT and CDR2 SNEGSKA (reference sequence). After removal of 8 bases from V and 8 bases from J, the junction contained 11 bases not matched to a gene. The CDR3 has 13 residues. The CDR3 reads CSSPGQGSGGYTF. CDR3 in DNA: TGCAGTTCCCCGGGACAGGGGTCTGGGGGCTACACCTTC.

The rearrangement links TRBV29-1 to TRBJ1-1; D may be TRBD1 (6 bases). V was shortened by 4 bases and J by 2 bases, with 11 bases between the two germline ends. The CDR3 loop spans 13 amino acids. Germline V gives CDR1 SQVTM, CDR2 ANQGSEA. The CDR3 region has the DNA TGCAGCGTTGGGTGGGGGGCCAACACTGAAGCTTTCTTT. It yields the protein CSVGWGANTEAFF.

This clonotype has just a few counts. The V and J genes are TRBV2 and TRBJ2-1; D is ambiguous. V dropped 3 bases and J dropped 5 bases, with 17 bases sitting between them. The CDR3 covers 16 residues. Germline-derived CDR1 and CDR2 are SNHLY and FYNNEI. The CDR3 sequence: CASSDSLRRKNNEQFF. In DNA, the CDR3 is TGTGCCAGCAGTGACTCTCTTCGCCGTAAAAACAATGAGCAGTTCTTC.